This is a list of T cell receptor beta chains from one sample in a study of T cells in Graves' hyperthyroidism and ophthalmopathy. TCRdb itself ran the multiplex PCR reads through MiXCR, one entry per CDR3 protein. The sample lists 490,000 or so distinct CDR3 sequences, approximately 23% occurring once. The sequencing sample was made of blood. The receptors were gathered from an older woman with Graves' ophthalmopathy. Each CDR3 is given with its conserved first and last residue. The order of the fields is J gene, clone size, V gene, D gene, CDR3 protein, CDR3 DNA. A D gene is named only where the DNA matches it firmly. The size entry is marked missing in some rows and otherwise reads once, few, many or a size class.

TRBJ2-1	NA	TRBV11-2	TRBD2	CASSVTSGSYEQFF	TGTGCCAGCAGCGTGACTAGCGGGAGTTATGAGCAGTTCTTC
TRBJ2-1	NA	TRBV7-6	TRBD2	CASSSLAWGGYNEQFF	TGTGCCAGCAGCTCGCTAGCGTGGGGGGGATACAATGAGCAGTTCTTC
TRBJ2-3	NA	TRBV4-1	TRBD2	CASSQDILAGGSLVDTQYF	TGCGCCAGCAGCCAAGATATACTAGCGGGAGGGTCCCTGGTAGATACGCAGTATTTT
TRBJ2-5	few	TRBV4-1	NA	CASSQDGRVPQETQYF	TGCGCCAGCAGCCAAGATGGCAGGGTCCCCCAAGAGACCCAGTACTTC
TRBJ2-3	NA	TRBV6-1	TRBD2	CASSVMTSGFLTDTQYF	TGTGCCAGCAGTGTAATGACTAGCGGTTTCCTCACAGATACGCAGTATTTT
TRBJ2-6	NA	TRBV6-1	NA	CASTSPTTGISGANVLTF	TGTGCCAGCACCTCACCAACGACGGGTATCTCTGGGGCCAACGTCCTGACTTTC
TRBJ2-3	many	TRBV28	NA	CASSLPRMGGRADTQYF	TGTGCCAGCAGTTTACCCCGGATGGGGGGTCGAGCAGATACGCAGTATTTT
TRBJ2-1	few	TRBV4-2	NA	CASSQELRDNEQFF	TGTGCCAGCAGCCAAGAATTGCGGGACAATGAGCAGTTCTTC
TRBJ2-7	few	TRBV6-1	TRBD2	CASSEGLADSSYEQYF	TGTGCCAGCAGTGAAGGACTAGCGGATAGCTCCTACGAGCAGTACTTC
TRBJ1-2	NA	TRBV6-6	NA	CASSYGLGANYGYTF	TGTGCCAGCAGTTACGGCTTAGGGGCTAACTATGGCTACACCTTC
TRBJ1-2	NA	TRBV30	NA	CAWSAPGTNYGYTF	TGTGCCTGGAGTGCCCCGGGGACTAACTATGGCTACACCTTC
TRBJ2-5	many	TRBV12-3/TRBV12-4	NA	CASSSSPGTQYF	TGTGCCAGCAGTTCCTCCCCCGGGACCCAGTACTTC
TRBJ2-2	few	TRBV5-1	TRBD1	CASSLASGQPTGELFF	TGCGCCAGCAGCTTGGCCTCGGGACAGCCCACCGGGGAGCTGTTTTTT
TRBJ1-1	NA	TRBV5-4	NA	CASSLADRRTEAFF	TGTGCCAGCAGCTTGGCCGACCGTAGGACTGAAGCTTTCTTT
TRBJ1-2	few	TRBV19	NA	CASSILHREPYGYTF	TGTGCCAGTAGTATACTGCACAGGGAGCCTTATGGCTACACCTTC
TRBJ2-1	NA	TRBV5-5	TRBD2	CASSLTLAGGYNEQFF	TGTGCCAGCAGCTTAACACTAGCGGGAGGATACAATGAGCAGTTCTTC
TRBJ2-5	NA	TRBV27	TRBD2	CASRRTGTSGRRIPETQYF	TGTGCCAGCCGGAGAACCGGGACTAGCGGGAGGAGAATACCAGAGACCCAGTACTTC
TRBJ2-2	many	TRBV20-1	TRBD2	CSAPSGRGGPGTGELFF	TGCAGTGCCCCATCGGGGCGGGGGGGCCCAGGTACCGGGGAGCTGTTTTTT
TRBJ1-2	once	TRBV4-3	NA	CASSQDRQIFGYTF	TGCGCCAGCAGCCAAGATAGGCAGATTTTTGGCTACACCTTC
TRBJ2-5	many	TRBV7-2	NA	CASSSDSGAQETQYF	TGTGCCAGCAGCTCCGATTCAGGGGCCCAAGAGACCCAGTACTTC
TRBJ1-2	NA	TRBV7-9	NA	CASSRIGGAKGYTF	TGTGCCAGCAGCCGAATAGGTGGGGCGAAGGGCTACACCTTC
TRBJ2-7	NA	TRBV2	TRBD1	CASSTGGAPYEQYF	TGTGCCAGTTCGACAGGGGGCGCGCCCTACGAGCAGTACTTC
TRBJ2-7	NA	TRBV10-1	NA	CASSEGFSYEQYF	TGCGCCAGCAGTGAGGGTTTCAGCTACGAGCAGTACTTC
TRBJ2-1	few	TRBV24-1	NA	CATSGVGEQFF	TGTGCCACCAGTGGGGTAGGTGAGCAGTTCTTC
TRBJ2-4	NA	TRBV19	TRBD1	CASSINRGDIQYF	TGTGCCAGTAGTATAAACAGGGGTGACATTCAGTACTTC
TRBJ1-2	NA	TRBV6-1	TRBD1	CASRPERPSGGGSYTF	TGTGCCAGCCGTCCCGAACGCCCCTCAGGGGGCGGCAGCTACACCTTC
TRBJ2-7	few	TRBV6-2/TRBV6-3	TRBD1	CASLGQGSSYEQYF	TGTGCCAGTCTAGGACAGGGCAGCTCCTACGAGCAGTACTTC
TRBJ2-1	many	TRBV7-2	TRBD2	CASSRGFSGIYNEQFF	TGTGCCAGCAGCAGGGGGTTTAGCGGGATCTACAATGAGCAGTTCTTC
TRBJ1-2	NA	TRBV28	NA	CASTPGRVGGNYGYTF	TGTGCCAGCACCCCAGGACGGGTGGGGGGGAACTATGGCTACACCTTC
TRBJ1-2	NA	TRBV30	NA	CAWKGHPNYGYTF	TGTGCCTGGAAAGGCCACCCTAACTATGGCTACACCTTC
TRBJ1-5	few	TRBV28	TRBD1	CASNPGQDSNQPQHF	TGTGCCTCAAATCCCGGACAGGATAGCAATCAGCCCCAGCATTTT
TRBJ1-2	NA	TRBV27	NA	CASSSLGGLYGYTF	TGTGCCAGCAGTTCCCTCGGCGGACTCTATGGCTACACCTTC
TRBJ2-4	many	TRBV7-3	TRBD2	CASSGTSFEAKNIQYF	TGTGCCAGCAGCGGGACTAGTTTCGAAGCCAAAAACATTCAGTACTTC
TRBJ1-4	many	TRBV7-9	NA	CASSVGQFNEKLFF	TGTGCCAGCAGCGTCGGACAGTTTAATGAAAAACTGTTTTTT
TRBJ2-3	few	TRBV6-1	TRBD1	CASSVNGQGIADTQYF	TGTGCCAGCAGTGTAAATGGACAGGGGATCGCAGATACGCAGTATTTT
TRBJ2-3	few	TRBV3-1	TRBD2	CASSLRTSGSSTDTQYF	TGTGCCAGCAGCCTTCGGACTAGCGGGAGTAGCACAGATACGCAGTATTTT